The TCR beta chain described here comes from a study of post-analysis software for immune sequencing data (dated by TCRdb to between 2014 and 2016). Study-wide context: The recorded disease courses included relapsing-remitting, secondary progressive and progressive-relapsing multiple sclerosis, and some patients had no subtype annotation. A subset of samples was prepared in parallel using single-end sample barcoding, then pooled and co-amplified after Illumina adapter ligation. The multiple sclerosis patient repertoires were compared with 10 to 12 previously published healthy control repertoires from donors aged 6 to 25 years.

To prepare the library, PCR was applied. For sequencing, an Illumina HiSeq 2500 was employed. To reduce PCR and sequencing biases, unique molecular identifiers were incorporated into the TCR beta cDNA libraries. Every 1 to 10 million input T cells yielded roughly 500,000 cDNA molecules, meaning each molecule approximated one T cell. Patient libraries were prepared and sequenced with the same protocol used for the earlier healthy control dataset. Within a given batch, samples were prepared together, multiplexed and sequenced on the same HiSeq lane. The paper's processing steps were these. Raw barcoded reads were processed with MIGEC, and single-read molecular identifier groups were discarded before consensus assembly and CDR3 extraction. Clonotype tables were post-analysed with VDJtools, normalizing diversity by down-sampling all datasets to the smallest sample size. In repertoire overlap clustering, CDR3 amino acid sequences, but not nucleotide sequences, were matched to correct batch-related cross-sample contamination. TCRdb itself trimmed the public reads at Q25 with fastp, ran MiXCR and retained productive beta chains. All rows with the same CDR3 protein become a single entry with the most common DNA and genes. The V and J calls come from TCRdb's annotation, not from the publication. Present in this sample are 750,000 to 950,000 distinct CDR3 sequences, roughly 50% of which were seen just once. Clones ranked in the top ten supply 4.6% of the sample.

Concerning this clonotype itself: The antigen it binds to is not known. Qualities for individual bases were not recorded, and no much larger clone is one base off.

To demonstrate the VDJtools post-analysis software, the study profiled TCR beta repertoires from the peripheral blood of about a dozen young patients with multiple sclerosis. The patients with multiple sclerosis were children and adolescents between roughly 6 and 17 years of age. CDR1 and CDR2, per the germline V gene (reference sequence), are DFQATT and SNEGSKA. The CDR3 sequence holds 15 residues, the cysteine and phenylalanine included. CDR3 DNA is the only sequence kept; it has 45 bases, read in frame from the first base. Points the paper makes about the study in general: Direct clustering with F measure revealed strong co-clustering of samples prepared in the same batch, which led to a batch-effect correction. Patients showed significantly higher frequencies than controls for a few TRBV segments, among them TRBV5-6, TRBV5-1 and TRBV20-1. Significantly lower normalized Chao1 diversity was found in multiple sclerosis patients than in controls, suggesting substantial peripheral T-cell clonal expansion. The control group was slightly older than the multiple sclerosis patient group.

The sample comprised blood. Rearrangement joined TRBV20-1 to TRBJ2-5, with a tentative D call of TRBD1 or TRBD2, each matching 9 bases. The J call may be incorrect, as the DNA end agrees better with TRBJ2-7. This clonotype was sampled from a girl between 5 and 17 years old with multiple sclerosis. The sequenced DNA is TGCAGTGCTCTCGTCCTAGCGGGACAGGGAGGCGAGCAGTACTTC. This gives the protein CSALVLAGQGGEQYF.